Following are 27 T cell receptor beta chains from one sample sequenced in a study of response to subunit inactivated influenza vaccine. TCRdb used MiXCR to reprocess the RT-PCR reads, holding one entry per CDR3 protein. The sample yields about 780,000 distinct CDR3 sequences, 15% to 20% seen once. This material consisted of PBMCs from blood, taken more than 4 days after vaccination. The receptor source for this set is a middle-aged man who received an inactivated influenza vaccine.

The chain is built from TRBV20-1 and TRBJ2-5; D is possibly TRBD2 (6 bases). Germline CDR1 reads DFQATT; CDR2 reads SNEGSKA (reference sequence). V lost 6 bases and J 5 bases, leaving 28 bases between the germline ends. The CDR3 length is 17 residues. CDR3 bases: TGCAGTGCCCCCGTGGAGGGGTCACCTGTTTTTGGGGAGACCCAGTACTTC. This gives the protein CSAPVEGSPVFGETQYF.

V and J are TRBV12-3 or TRBV12-4 and TRBJ1-2; D might be TRBD1 (5 bases). The V gene lost 5 bases and the J gene lost 0 bases, with 13 bases spanning the gap. The CDR3 is made up of 15 amino acids. The CDR3 sequence: CASSAPGGPNYGYTF. DNA of the CDR3: TGTGCCAGCAGTGCCCCGGGGGGACCTAACTATGGCTACACCTTC.

This sequence joins TRBV20-1 and TRBJ2-1; no clear D. Germline lookup yields CDR1 DFQATT and CDR2 SNEGSKA (reference sequence). The CDR3 is 15 amino acids. V gave up 0 bases and J gave up 1 base, with 10 bases separating them. The CDR3 DNA follows: TGCAGTGCTAGAGATTTCGGCGGATCCTACAATGAGCAGTTCTTC. It translates to CSARDFGGSYNEQFF.

The chain uses TRBV4-3 and TRBJ2-1; no reliable D call. The germline gives CDR1 LGHNA, CDR2 YSLEER. CDR3 length: 14 residues. V dropped 0 bases and J dropped 12 bases, with 15 bases sitting between them. The CDR3 DNA is TGCGCCAGCAGCCAAGATAGGTTCTATGATCCGCAGTTCTTC. This encodes CASSQDRFYDPQFF.

This clonotype has more than one count but fewer than ten. The chain recombines TRBV6-2 or TRBV6-3 with TRBJ2-1, with D unresolved. Between the trimmed V and J ends, which lost 5 bases and 8 bases, there was a span of 7 bases. The CDR3 spans 11 residues. Germline V lookup: CDR1 MNHEY, CDR2 SVGEGT. The CDR3 DNA reads TGTGCCAGCAGTCCGTGGGATGAGCAGTTCTTC. Encoded protein: CASSPWDEQFF.

A few counts support this clonotype. The V and J genes are TRBV6-5 and TRBJ2-2; D may be TRBD2 (6 bases). Germline V gives CDR1 MNHEY, CDR2 SVGAGI. The CDR3 runs to 16 residues. Trimming left V 5 bases short and J 1 base short, with 14 bases between. In DNA, the CDR3 is TGTGCCAGCAGTCTACCGGGACTCAGGAACACCGGGGAGCTGTTTTTT. This gives the protein CASSLPGLRNTGELFF.

The genes are TRBV9 and TRBJ2-7, with TRBD2 identical over 8 bases. The CDR3 is 14 residues long. The V gene's germline CDR1 is SGDLS and CDR2 YYNGEE. J lost 1 base, V lost 5 bases, and 5 bases had no gene match. The CDR3 region is CASSTGTSSYEQYF. The CDR3 coding sequence is TGTGCCAGCAGTACCGGGACTAGTTCCTACGAGCAGTACTTC. Together with reference TRBV9 and TRBJ2-7, the CDR3 gives the full variable domain: DSGVTQTPKHLITATGQRVTLRCSPRSGDLSVYWYQQSLDQGLQFLIQYYNGEERAKGNILERFSAQQFPDLHSELNLSSLELGDSALYFCASSTGTSSYEQYFGPGTRLTVT.

This clonotype was found once. V is TRBV28 and J is TRBJ2-7; the D gene is possibly TRBD2 (5 bases). This CDR3 spans 15 amino acids. Trimming cost V 5 bases and J 6 bases, with 20 bases left between them. CDR1 is MDHEN and CDR2 is SYDVKM in the germline V gene. This CDR3 reads CASSLGQRLRGEQYF. The CDR3 coding sequence is TGTGCCAGCAGTCTCGGCCAGCGACTCCGGGGCGAGCAGTACTTC.

This clonotype showed up just a few times. The gene calls are TRBV20-1 and TRBJ1-1; a weak D match, TRBD1 (5 bases). V was cut by 3 bases and J by 4 bases, with 12 bases left in between. The CDR3 contains 13 residues. Per germline, CDR1 DFQATT and CDR2 SNEGSKA (reference sequence). The CDR3 DNA follows: TGCAGTGCTAGTAAGGGGCAGGGCACTGAAGCTTTCTTT. It encodes CSASKGQGTEAFF.

The table lists this clonotype with a few counts. The CDR3: CASSQDRDRGFSTQYF. DNA of the CDR3: TGCGCCAGCAGCCAAGACCGGGACAGGGGGTTTTCTACGCAGTATTTT. The chain employs TRBV4-3 and TRBJ2-3; 11 bases match TRBD1. This CDR3 has 16 residues. Trimming cost V 0 bases and J 8 bases; bases outside gene matches: 7. Germline-derived CDR1 and CDR2 are LGHNA and YSLEER.

Only one count was recorded for this clonotype. The chain is built from TRBV27 and TRBJ2-3; D is unresolved. CDR1 is MNHEY, CDR2 SMNVEV, per germline (reference sequence). The V and J ends lost 6 bases and 0 bases respectively, with 16 bases between them. The CDR3 has 16 amino acids. The CDR3 coding sequence is TGTGCCAGCAGCCAAAAAGGAGAATCTAGCACAGATACGCAGTATTTT. Protein: CASSQKGESSTDTQYF.

The chain is built from TRBV7-2 and TRBJ2-1; 13 bases align to TRBD2. J lost 7 bases, V lost 5 bases, and 8 bases had no gene match. Germline CDR1 reads SGHTA; CDR2 reads FQGNSA. The CDR3 sequence is 16 residues long. The CDR3, as DNA: TGTGCCAGCAGCCTTACTCCGGGACTAGCGGGAAATGAGCAGTTCTTC. Translation gives CASSLTPGLAGNEQFF.

The J gene is TRBJ2-3, the V gene TRBV7-2; D gene ambiguous. The CDR3 is 14 residues long. The germline V gene has CDR1 SGHTA and CDR2 FQGNSA. Trimming removed 6 bases at V and 0 bases at J, with 10 bases between. The CDR3 region is CASRPRHSTDTQYF. The CDR3 coding sequence is TGTGCCAGCAGACCGCGACACAGCACAGATACGCAGTATTTT.

As for this clonotype: A read error may produce the germline difference seen at one junction end. The chain couples TRBV29-1 to TRBJ2-3; 10 bases match TRBD1. There are 16 residues in the CDR3. Germline loops: CDR1 SQVTM, CDR2 ANQGSEA. DNA of the CDR3: TGCTGCGTTGATTCCCTCGACAGGGGGCATCAAGATACGCAGTATTTT. The encoded protein is CCVDSLDRGHQDTQYF.

This chain uses TRBV24-1 with TRBJ2-3; TRBD1 might be the D (6 bases). Trimming left V 0 bases short and J 0 bases short, with 9 bases between. Germline assignment: CDR1 KGHDR and CDR2 SFDVKD. CDR3 length equals 16 residues. CDR3 DNA: TGTGCCACCAGTGATTTGACAGGGTCGAGCACAGATACGCAGTATTTT. This translates into CATSDLTGSSTDTQYF.

The rearrangement joins TRBV7-6 to TRBJ2-2, with no clear D. This CDR3 contains 15 residues. V lost 1 base, J lost 3 bases, and 9 bases lay in between. Per the germline V gene, CDR1 is SGHVS and CDR2 is FNYEAQ. The CDR3 DNA reads as TGTGCCAGCAGCTTAGGTCACAGCTACACCGGGGAGCTGTTTTTT. As protein: CASSLGHSYTGELFF.

V is TRBV6-1 and J is TRBJ1-5, with D possibly TRBD1 on 5 matching bases. Trimming removed 7 bases from V and 0 bases from J, with 13 bases in between. Germline V lookup: CDR1 MNHNS, CDR2 SASEGT. The CDR3 is 15 residues long. DNA of the CDR3: TGTGCCAGCACCCCGGGGCGGAATAGCAATCAGCCCCAGCATTTT. Amino acid sequence: CASTPGRNSNQPQHF.

This clonotype came up a few times. The V and J genes are TRBV6-5 and TRBJ2-1; D could derive from TRBD1 or TRBD2 (5 bases each). The CDR3 sequence is 14 residues long. V lost 2 bases, J lost 9 bases, and 14 bases lay in between. CDR1 and CDR2 (germline): MNHEY, SVGAGI. CDR3: CASSYMRGGGEQFF. The CDR3 region has the DNA TGTGCCAGCAGTTACATGAGGGGCGGAGGTGAGCAGTTCTTC.

V usage is TRBV7-6 and J usage is TRBJ2-7; D remains ambiguous. Germline V gene data show CDR1 as SGHVS and CDR2 as FNYEAQ. This CDR3 spans 14 amino acids. With 6 bases removed from V and 5 bases from J, the gap between germline ends came to 17 bases. CDR3 amino acids: CASSQTIGFHEQYF. Here the CDR3 DNA reads TGTGCCAGCAGTCAGACGATCGGGTTTCACGAGCAGTACTTC.

The chain employs TRBV20-1 and TRBJ2-5; maybe TRBD2 (6 bases). The germline V and J ends were trimmed by 3 bases and 2 bases, with 19 bases remaining between them. Germline V lookup: CDR1 DFQATT, CDR2 SNEGSKA (reference sequence). The CDR3 sequence is 16 residues long. DNA for the CDR3: TGCAGTGCTAGGACTCGTGAGATAGCGGATCAAGAGACCCAGTACTTC. Its translation is CSARTREIADQETQYF.

This chain's CDR3 is CASSQSAGSHYEQYF. CDR3 DNA: TGTGCCAGCAGCCAATCTGCAGGCTCCCACTACGAGCAGTACTTC. The chain links TRBV6-2 or TRBV6-3 to TRBJ2-7; D is undetermined. Trimming stripped 6 bases from V and 3 bases from J, with 18 bases between. Germline V lookup: CDR1 MNHEY, CDR2 SVGEGT. The CDR3 has 15 residues.

This clonotype was picked up many times. V is TRBV20-1 and J is TRBJ2-7; D remains ambiguous. The V gene's germline CDR1 is DFQATT and CDR2 SNEGSKA (reference sequence). This CDR3 is 10 amino acids long. The ends were cut back, 4 bases at V and 3 bases at J, with 4 bases in the middle. The CDR3 is CSATDYEQYF. The CDR3 DNA follows: TGCAGTGCTACGGACTACGAGCAGTACTTC.

This chain links TRBV7-6 with TRBJ2-7, with 9 nucleotides matching TRBD2. Germline CDR1 SGHVS, CDR2 FNYEAQ. This CDR3 is 15 amino acids long. With V trimmed by 5 bases and J by 3 bases, 8 bases remained unmatched. The CDR3 region is CASSRGAGGSYEQYF. For the CDR3, the DNA is TGTGCCAGCAGCCGAGGAGCGGGAGGAAGCTACGAGCAGTACTTC.

This clonotype has just a few counts. V and J are TRBV29-1 and TRBJ2-3; D is undetermined. CDR3 size: 13 residues. CDR1 is SQVTM and CDR2 is ANQGSEA in the germline V gene. The V gene lost 8 bases and the J gene lost 0 bases, with 12 bases spanning the gap. CDR3 protein: CSTDPGSTDTQYF. The DNA of the CDR3 is TGCAGCACAGACCCGGGTAGCACAGATACGCAGTATTTT.

The V gene is TRBV29-1, the J gene TRBJ2-1; 10 bases line up with TRBD1. The length of the CDR3 is 14 residues. From germline, CDR1 is SQVTM and CDR2 ANQGSEA. After removal of 4 bases from V and 3 bases from J, the junction contained 3 bases not matched to a gene. The CDR3 region is CSVVGTGVYNEQFF. The CDR3 DNA is TGCAGCGTTGTAGGGACAGGGGTCTACAATGAGCAGTTCTTC.

This clonotype was seen more than once but under ten times. J is TRBJ1-2 and V is TRBV7-9, with TRBD1 matching over 8 bases. Germline-derived CDR1 and CDR2 are SEHNR and FQNEAQ (reference sequence). This CDR3 spans 15 amino acids. V was clipped by 3 bases and J by 4 bases; unmatched bases: 7. The CDR3 is CASSLPGQASYGYTF. In DNA, the CDR3 is TGTGCCAGCAGCTTGCCGGGACAGGCGAGCTATGGCTACACCTTC.

This clonotype showed up many times. The rearrangement uses TRBV12-3 or TRBV12-4 and TRBJ1-5, with a tentative D call TRBD1 (6 bases). This CDR3 contains 16 residues. Trimming left V 7 bases short and J 2 bases short, with 18 bases between. The CDR3 reads CASTQKGRGGNQPQHF. As DNA, the CDR3 is TGTGCCAGCACCCAAAAGGGCAGGGGTGGCAATCAGCCCCAGCATTTT.